This is a list of T cell receptor beta chains from one sample in a study of T cell repertoires in cytomegalovirus infection. Using its own MiXCR run on the reads, TCRdb lists one record per CDR3 protein. The sample consists of around 430,000 distinct CDR3 sequences, about two fifths of them appearing once. Their target antigens are unknown. This specimen was cultured PBMCs, taken from culture after CMV antigen stimulation. The receptors were sampled from a human donor in good health (CMV status not recorded). Some clones in this sample may be carry-over from other donors' samples. The CDR3 runs from the conserved cysteine through the conserved F or W. A D gene is named only where the DNA matches it firmly. Clone size appears in some rows only: once, few, many, or a class for an expanded clone.

J gene | D gene | clone size | V gene | CDR3 DNA | CDR3 protein
TRBJ2-2 | TRBD2 | - | TRBV6-1 | TGTGCCAGCAGTGAAAGGTCCCTCGGGAGGCCTCACACCGGGGAGCTGTTTTTT | CASSERSLGRPHTGELFF
TRBJ2-2 | TRBD2 | - | TRBV6-6 | TGTGCCAGCAGTTACTTGGGACTAGCGGGGGGGCTGAACACCGGGGAGCTGTTTTTT | CASSYLGLAGGLNTGELFF
TRBJ1-5 | - | - | TRBV6-1 | TGTGCCAGCAGTGAAGAGGGACGCCGGCGTCAGCCCCAGCATTTT | CASSEEGRRRQPQHF
TRBJ1-1 | - | - | TRBV4-1 | TGCGCCAGCAGCCAAGAAGGCAGGGTTGGCACTGAAGCTTTCTTT | CASSQEGRVGTEAFF
TRBJ2-1 | - | - | TRBV28 | TGTGCCAGCAGCCAAGGGGACACATACAATGAGCAGTTCTTC | CASSQGDTYNEQFF
TRBJ2-7 | - | - | TRBV6-6 | TGTGCCAGCAGTCAGAACAGGGTAGGCAACACACACTCCTTC | CASSQNRVGNTHSF
TRBJ2-2 | - | - | TRBV12-5 | TGTGCTAGTGGTTTGGTACAAGATGGGGTTTATTTGACCGGGGAGCTGTTTTTT | CASGLVQDGVYLTGELFF
TRBJ1-5 | - | - | TRBV19 | TGTGCCAGTAGCCTCCGGGACCTGGAAGGGCAGCCCCAGCATTTT | CASSLRDLEGQPQHF
TRBJ2-4 | TRBD2 | - | TRBV7-2 | TGTGCCAGCAGCTTAGCGGGACTAGCGGGGGGTGGAAACATTCAGTACTTC | CASSLAGLAGGGNIQYF
TRBJ2-1 | TRBD2 | - | TRBV27 | TGTGCCAGCAGTTTAAGTTCACTAGCGGGATGGGCTGAGCAGTTCTTC | CASSLSSLAGWAEQFF
TRBJ2-2 | TRBD2 | once | TRBV5-4 | TGTGCCAGCAGCTTCCAGCGGGGCACCACCGGGGAGCTGTTTTTT | CASSFQRGTTGELFF
TRBJ2-5 | TRBD2 | few | TRBV7-2 | TGTGCCAGCAGCTGGAATAGCGGGGGGGCCGGGGAGACCCAGTACTTC | CASSWNSGGAGETQYF
TRBJ1-6 | - | few | TRBV4-3 | TGCGCCAGCATTCGGGCCCTCCACTTT | CASIRALHF
TRBJ1-2 | TRBD1 | - | TRBV7-2 | TGTGCCAGCAGCTTAGCGTGGACAGGGGAGTACTATGGCTACACCTTC | CASSLAWTGEYYGYTF
TRBJ1-2 | - | - | TRBV4-1 | TGCGCCAGCAGCCCCTTCGGGTGGGGGAATGGCTACACCTTC | CASSPFGWGNGYTF
TRBJ2-7 | - | - | TRBV7-2 | TGTGCCAGCAGCTTACGTACTAGCCCTACTTACGAGCGGTACTTC | CASSLRTSPTYERYF
TRBJ2-7 | TRBD2 | - | TRBV7-9 | TGTGCCAGCAGCTTAGCATATCCCCCCCAAGGTAGCGGGGGCCTTAAACCCCACGAGCAGTACTTC | CASSLAYPPQGSGGLKPHEQYF
TRBJ2-5 | TRBD1 | - | TRBV20-1 | TGCAGTGCTCCAGGGGGCGGAAAGACCCAGTACTTC | CSAPGGGKTQYF
TRBJ1-4 | TRBD1 | once | TRBV7-2 | TGTGCCAGCAGCCCCTCGACAGGGAGCGGTGAAAAACTGTTTTTT | CASSPSTGSGEKLFF
TRBJ2-5 | TRBD2 | - | TRBV5-5 | TGTGCCAGCAGCTCTCCGGGACTAGATCAAGAGACCCAGTACTTC | CASSSPGLDQETQYF
TRBJ2-4 | TRBD1 | - | TRBV5-6 | TGTGCCAGCAGCTTAAAGGGGGCAGCGGACATTCAGTACTTC | CASSLKGAADIQYF
TRBJ1-6 | TRBD1 | - | TRBV6-2/TRBV6-3 | TGTGCCAGCAGCCGGGGACAGGCAACTCGGACCCTCCACTTT | CASSRGQATRTLHF
TRBJ1-5 | - | few | TRBV6-1 | TGTGCCAGCAGTGAAAACCGGGACACCCGCTATGGGTCCCAGCATTTT | CASSENRDTRYGSQHF
TRBJ2-3 | TRBD1 | - | TRBV2 | TGTGCCAGTACAGAGATACAGGGGGGAGATACGCAGTATTTT | CASTEIQGGDTQYF
TRBJ2-1 | - | - | TRBV7-8 | TGTGCCAGCAGCTTCAAACTCGCGTTTTTGGGCTACAATGAGCAGTTCTTC | CASSFKLAFLGYNEQFF
TRBJ2-1 | TRBD2 | - | TRBV19 | TGTGCCAGCTCTCTATCGGCGGGAGTGGGCTACAATGAGCAGTTCTTC | CASSLSAGVGYNEQFF
TRBJ1-1 | - | - | TRBV5-1 | TGCGCCAGCAGCGTAGCCGGAATCAGACGGGACACTGAAGCTTTCTTT | CASSVAGIRRDTEAFF